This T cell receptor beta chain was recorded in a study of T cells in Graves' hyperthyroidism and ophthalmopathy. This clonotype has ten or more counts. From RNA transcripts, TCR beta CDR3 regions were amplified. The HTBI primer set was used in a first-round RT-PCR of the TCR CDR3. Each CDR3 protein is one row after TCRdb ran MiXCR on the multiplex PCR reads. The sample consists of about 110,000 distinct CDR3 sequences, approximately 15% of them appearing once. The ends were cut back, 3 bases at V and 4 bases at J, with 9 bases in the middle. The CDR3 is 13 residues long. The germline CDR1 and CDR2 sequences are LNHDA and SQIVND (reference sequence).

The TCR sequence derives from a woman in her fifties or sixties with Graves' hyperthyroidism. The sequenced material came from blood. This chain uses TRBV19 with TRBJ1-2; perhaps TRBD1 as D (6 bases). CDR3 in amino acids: CASSMGASYGYTF. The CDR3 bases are TGTGCCAGTAGTATGGGGGCCAGCTATGGCTACACCTTC.